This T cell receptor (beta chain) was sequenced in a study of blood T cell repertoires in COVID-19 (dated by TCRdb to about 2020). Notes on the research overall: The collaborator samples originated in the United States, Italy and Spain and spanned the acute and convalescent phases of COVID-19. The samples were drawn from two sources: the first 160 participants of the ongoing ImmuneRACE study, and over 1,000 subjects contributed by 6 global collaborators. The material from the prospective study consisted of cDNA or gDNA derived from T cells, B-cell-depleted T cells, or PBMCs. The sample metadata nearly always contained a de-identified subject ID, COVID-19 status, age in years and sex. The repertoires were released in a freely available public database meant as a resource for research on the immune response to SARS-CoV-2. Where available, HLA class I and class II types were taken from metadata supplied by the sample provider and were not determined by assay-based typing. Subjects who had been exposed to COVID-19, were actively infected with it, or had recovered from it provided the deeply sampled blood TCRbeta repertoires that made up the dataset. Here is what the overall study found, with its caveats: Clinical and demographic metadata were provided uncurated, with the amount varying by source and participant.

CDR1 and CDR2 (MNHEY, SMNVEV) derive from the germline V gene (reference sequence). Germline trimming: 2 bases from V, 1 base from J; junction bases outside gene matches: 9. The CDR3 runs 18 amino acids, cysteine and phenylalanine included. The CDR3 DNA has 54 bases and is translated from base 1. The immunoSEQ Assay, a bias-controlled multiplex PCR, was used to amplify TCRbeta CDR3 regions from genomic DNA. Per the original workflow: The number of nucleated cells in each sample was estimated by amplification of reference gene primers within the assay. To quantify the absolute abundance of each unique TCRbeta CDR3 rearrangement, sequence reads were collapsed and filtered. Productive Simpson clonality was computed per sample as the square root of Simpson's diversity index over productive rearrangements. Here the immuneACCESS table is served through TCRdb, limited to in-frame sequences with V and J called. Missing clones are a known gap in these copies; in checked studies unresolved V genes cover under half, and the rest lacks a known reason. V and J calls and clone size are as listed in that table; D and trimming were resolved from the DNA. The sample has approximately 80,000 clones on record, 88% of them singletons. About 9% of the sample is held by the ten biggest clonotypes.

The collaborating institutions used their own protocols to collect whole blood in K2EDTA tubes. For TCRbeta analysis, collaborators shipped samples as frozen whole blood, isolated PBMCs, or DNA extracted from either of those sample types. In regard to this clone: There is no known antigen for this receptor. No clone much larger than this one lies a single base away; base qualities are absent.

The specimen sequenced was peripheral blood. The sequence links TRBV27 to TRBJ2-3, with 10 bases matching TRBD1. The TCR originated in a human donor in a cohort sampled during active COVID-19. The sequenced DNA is TGTGCCAGCAGTTTACCTCGCAGGGGGACAGGGGGCACAGATACGCAGTATTTT. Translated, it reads CASSLPRRGTGGTDTQYF.